This T cell receptor beta chain comes out of a study of T cell responses to AZD1222 COVID-19 vaccine. V was cut by 5 bases and J by 4 bases, with 8 bases left in between. The CDR3 extends over 12 amino acids. Findings and caveats of the study: Nearly half of spike-specific TCRs reportedly target variant regions that are unmutated in the B.1.351 and B.1.1.7 variants.

Sequencing used immunoSEQ multiplex PCR; TCRdb keeps in-frame clones, though not all of them. The data show some 96,000 clones, approximately 90% seen once. Regarding this clone: Its antigen remains unknown.

The chain joins TRBV12-3 or TRBV12-4 to TRBJ1-1; D is unresolved. This receptor was obtained from an adult in good health. This material consisted of peripheral blood, taken on day 0 of AZD1222 vaccination. The DNA for the CDR3 is TGTGCCAGCAGTGTAGGGTCCACTGAAGCTTTCTTT. It codes for CASSVGSTEAFF.